This entry lists 5 T cell receptor beta chains sequenced from one sample in a study of OX40 agonist ivuxolimab in advanced cancers. Here immunoSEQ multiplex PCR was the method, and the copy in TCRdb shows in-frame clones only, minus some. The sample records 77,000 or so clones, roughly 91% being singletons. The material sequenced was CD4+ or CD8+ T cells sorted from blood, taken in a trial of the OX40 agonist ivuxolimab. All receptors derive from an adult with an advanced solid tumor such as melanoma, head and neck, liver or kidney cancer.

This clone was recorded once. The chain combines TRBV19 with TRBJ2-1; 9 bases match TRBD1. Germline lookup yields CDR1 LNHDA and CDR2 SQIVND (reference sequence). The CDR3 sequence is 14 residues long. The V and J ends lost 6 bases and 4 bases, in that order; junction bases with no gene match: 4. CDR3 in amino acids: CASRAGTGYNEQFF. In nucleotides, the CDR3 is TGTGCCAGTAGGGCCGGGACAGGGTACAATGAGCAGTTCTTC.

The chain recombines TRBV27 with TRBJ2-4, with TRBD1 matching over 7 bases. Germline V gene sequence: CDR1 MNHEY, CDR2 SMNVEV (reference sequence). J gave up 5 bases and V 5 bases, and 9 bases lay outside the gene matches. This CDR3 is built from 15 residues. CDR3 in DNA: TGTGCCAGCAGTCCCGTTTCCGGGACAGAAAACATTCAGTACTTC. The encoded protein is CASSPVSGTENIQYF.

The V and J genes are TRBV19 and TRBJ2-1, with unresolved D. The germline V and J ends were trimmed by 8 bases and 4 bases, with 12 bases remaining between them. This CDR3 has 13 amino acids. CDR1 is LNHDA, CDR2 SQIVND, per germline (reference sequence). The CDR3 DNA reads TGTGCCAGTTGTAAAGGGCAGTACAATGAGCAGTTCTTC. It encodes CASCKGQYNEQFF.

V gene TRBV28 combines with J gene TRBJ1-2, with TRBD1 matching 9 bases. The length of the CDR3 is 14 residues. Unmatched junction bases numbered 5, after V lost 3 bases and J lost 6 bases. CDR1 is MDHEN and CDR2 is SYDVKM in the germline V gene. CDR3 nucleotide sequence: TGTGCCAGCAGTTTTGAACAGGGGGCAAATGGCTACACCTTC. Amino acid sequence: CASSFEQGANGYTF.

V is TRBV2 and J is TRBJ1-6; tentatively, D is TRBD1 (6 bases). The length of the CDR3 is 15 residues. Germline lookup yields CDR1 SNHLY and CDR2 FYNNEI. V gave up 3 bases and J gave up 2 bases, with 8 bases separating them. CDR3 in DNA: TGTGCCAGCAGTGATGGGGGGCCCTATAATTCACCCCTCCACTTT. Translating it yields CASSDGGPYNSPLHF. Filled out from reference TRBV2 and TRBJ1-6, the complete variable domain reads EPEVTQTPSHQVTQMGQEVILRCVPISNHLYFYWYRQILGQKVEFLVSFYNNEISEKSEIFDDQFSVERPDGSNFTLKIRSTKLEDSAMYFCASSDGGPYNSPLHFGNGTRLTVT.